This is a list of T cell receptor beta chains from one sample in a study of spatial heterogeneity in lung cancer. Each CDR3 protein is one row after TCRdb ran MiXCR on the 5' RACE reads. The sample lists 75,000 to 85,000 distinct CDR3 sequences; about 20% were seen once. Specimen: PBMCs, collected at surgery. The receptors originated from a male donor with early-stage non-small cell lung cancer. CDR3s include the opening cysteine and the closing phenylalanine or tryptophan. The order of the fields is clone size, V gene, D gene, J gene, CDR3 protein, CDR3 DNA. The D gene is left open where the match is weak. Clone size is given for some rows only: seen once, a few or many times, or a class if the clone is expanded.

clone size: -
V gene: TRBV19
D gene: TRBD2
J gene: TRBJ2-7
CDR3 protein: CASSISSGTYEQYF
CDR3 DNA: TGTGCCAGTAGTATCTCTAGCGGAACCTACGAGCAGTACTTC

clone size: -
V gene: TRBV27
D gene: -
J gene: TRBJ2-7
CDR3 protein: CASSYQDPYEQYF
CDR3 DNA: TGTGCCAGCAGTTATCAGGACCCGTACGAGCAGTACTTC

clone size: -
V gene: TRBV27
D gene: -
J gene: TRBJ2-1
CDR3 protein: CASRELGEQFF
CDR3 DNA: TGTGCCAGCAGGGAGTTAGGGGAGCAGTTCTTC

clone size: few
V gene: TRBV19
D gene: -
J gene: TRBJ2-4
CDR3 protein: CASSKMTAGAAKNIQYF
CDR3 DNA: TGTGCCAGTAGTAAAATGACAGCGGGCGCAGCCAAAAACATTCAGTACTTC

clone size: -
V gene: TRBV7-6
D gene: TRBD2
J gene: TRBJ2-5
CDR3 protein: CASSPLSFVPRLAGGYDF
CDR3 DNA: TGTGCCAGCAGCCCCCTTTCTTTCGTACCCCGACTAGCGGGAGGCTATGATTTC

clone size: many
V gene: TRBV20-1
D gene: -
J gene: TRBJ2-3
CDR3 protein: CSAREGGPLLSTDTQYF
CDR3 DNA: TGCAGTGCTAGAGAGGGAGGACCCCTGCTTAGCACAGATACGCAGTATTTT

clone size: few
V gene: TRBV7-8
D gene: -
J gene: TRBJ2-1
CDR3 protein: CASSLNSKSSYNEQFF
CDR3 DNA: TGTGCCAGCAGCTTAAACTCGAAGAGCTCCTACAATGAGCAGTTCTTC

clone size: few
V gene: TRBV12-3/TRBV12-4
D gene: TRBD1
J gene: TRBJ2-2
CDR3 protein: CASSLFGTGRTGELFF
CDR3 DNA: TGTGCCAGCAGTTTATTTGGGACAGGCCGGACCGGGGAGCTGTTTTTT

clone size: few
V gene: TRBV29-1
D gene: TRBD1
J gene: TRBJ1-2
CDR3 protein: CSVGQANYGYTF
CDR3 DNA: TGCAGCGTGGGACAGGCTAACTATGGCTACACCTTC

clone size: few
V gene: TRBV12-3/TRBV12-4
D gene: TRBD2
J gene: TRBJ2-3
CDR3 protein: CASSPASGGLTDTQYF
CDR3 DNA: TGTGCCAGCAGCCCAGCTAGCGGGGGTCTCACAGATACGCAGTATTTT

clone size: -
V gene: TRBV25-1
D gene: -
J gene: TRBJ1-1
CDR3 protein: CASRQGPNTEAFF
CDR3 DNA: TGTGCCAGCAGACAGGGACCGAACACTGAAGCTTTCTTT

clone size: -
V gene: TRBV12-3/TRBV12-4
D gene: -
J gene: TRBJ1-1
CDR3 protein: CASSPLAVNTEAFF
CDR3 DNA: TGTGCCAGCAGTCCTTTAGCCGTGAACACTGAAGCTTTCTTT

clone size: -
V gene: TRBV12-2
D gene: -
J gene: TRBJ2-5
CDR3 protein: CASHLRETQYF
CDR3 DNA: TGTGCAAGTCACCTCCGGGAGACCCAGTACTTC

clone size: many
V gene: TRBV6-2/TRBV6-3
D gene: -
J gene: TRBJ1-5
CDR3 protein: CASSYEGIYNQPQHF
CDR3 DNA: TGTGCCAGCAGTTACGAAGGGATCTACAATCAGCCCCAGCATTTT

clone size: -
V gene: TRBV7-2
D gene: -
J gene: TRBJ2-5
CDR3 protein: CASSLNRATGETQYF
CDR3 DNA: TGTGCCAGCAGCTTGAACAGGGCGACGGGAGAGACCCAGTACTTC

clone size: -
V gene: TRBV11-1
D gene: -
J gene: TRBJ2-3
CDR3 protein: CASSFAILAEGMADTQYF
CDR3 DNA: TGTGCCAGCAGCTTCGCAATTTTGGCGGAGGGGATGGCAGATACGCAGTATTTT

clone size: few
V gene: TRBV7-7
D gene: -
J gene: TRBJ2-3
CDR3 protein: CASSLGPGEVDTQYF
CDR3 DNA: TGTGCTAGCAGCCTGGGGCCCGGGGAGGTAGATACGCAGTATTTT

clone size: -
V gene: TRBV5-6
D gene: -
J gene: TRBJ1-4
CDR3 protein: CASSLVGEKLFF
CDR3 DNA: TGTGCCAGCAGCTTGGTGGGTGAAAAACTGTTTTTT

clone size: many
V gene: TRBV3-1
D gene: -
J gene: TRBJ2-1
CDR3 protein: CASSQDAGRAPYNEQFF
CDR3 DNA: TGTGCCAGCAGCCAAGATGCCGGGAGAGCCCCCTACAATGAGCAGTTCTTC

clone size: few
V gene: TRBV24-1
D gene: TRBD1
J gene: TRBJ1-2
CDR3 protein: CATTDGTGDPYGYTF
CDR3 DNA: TGTGCCACCACCGACGGGACAGGGGACCCCTATGGCTACACCTTC

clone size: -
V gene: TRBV7-2
D gene: -
J gene: TRBJ2-7
CDR3 protein: CASSLDAANEQYF
CDR3 DNA: TGTGCCAGCAGCTTAGACGCAGCCAATGAGCAGTACTTC

clone size: -
V gene: TRBV29-1
D gene: TRBD2
J gene: TRBJ2-3
CDR3 protein: CSVEGSRGSFGDTQYF
CDR3 DNA: TGCAGCGTTGAAGGCTCTCGCGGGAGTTTCGGAGATACGCAGTATTTT

clone size: -
V gene: TRBV7-2
D gene: -
J gene: TRBJ2-7
CDR3 protein: CASSDPGAGSSYEQYF
CDR3 DNA: TGTGCCAGCAGCGACCCAGGAGCGGGTTCTTCCTACGAGCAGTACTTC

clone size: many
V gene: TRBV19
D gene: -
J gene: TRBJ2-1
CDR3 protein: CASSIDRDVDNEQFF
CDR3 DNA: TGTGCCAGTAGTATAGACCGGGACGTCGACAATGAGCAGTTCTTC

clone size: -
V gene: TRBV10-3
D gene: -
J gene: TRBJ1-1
CDR3 protein: CAISEPGTTNTEAFF
CDR3 DNA: TGTGCCATCAGTGAGCCCGGGACAACGAACACTGAAGCTTTCTTT

clone size: -
V gene: TRBV2
D gene: TRBD1
J gene: TRBJ1-2
CDR3 protein: CASDRGSGYTF
CDR3 DNA: TGTGCCAGTGACAGGGGTAGTGGCTACACCTTC

clone size: few
V gene: TRBV7-9
D gene: TRBD2
J gene: TRBJ2-2
CDR3 protein: CASSFKSGATGELFF
CDR3 DNA: TGTGCCAGCAGCTTCAAAAGCGGGGCCACCGGGGAGCTGTTTTTT

clone size: -
V gene: TRBV3-1
D gene: -
J gene: TRBJ2-1
CDR3 protein: CASSQDLPGRYNEQFF
CDR3 DNA: TGTGCCAGCAGCCAAGATTTACCAGGGAGGTACAATGAGCAGTTCTTC

clone size: -
V gene: TRBV7-3
D gene: -
J gene: TRBJ2-1
CDR3 protein: CASSLSDGSNEQFF
CDR3 DNA: TGTGCCAGCAGCTTAAGTGATGGTAGCAATGAGCAGTTCTTC

clone size: -
V gene: TRBV7-8
D gene: TRBD1
J gene: TRBJ2-1
CDR3 protein: CASSSTGTVDAEQFF
CDR3 DNA: TGTGCCAGCAGCTCGACCGGGACAGTCGACGCTGAGCAGTTCTTC

clone size: many
V gene: TRBV27
D gene: TRBD1
J gene: TRBJ2-3
CDR3 protein: CASSLLGQGASDTQYF
CDR3 DNA: TGTGCCAGCAGTTTATTGGGTCAGGGGGCCTCAGATACGCAGTATTTT

clone size: few
V gene: TRBV19
D gene: TRBD1
J gene: TRBJ2-3
CDR3 protein: CASYSGTATDTQYF
CDR3 DNA: TGTGCCAGCTACTCCGGGACAGCCACAGATACGCAGTATTTT

clone size: -
V gene: TRBV27
D gene: -
J gene: TRBJ2-5
CDR3 protein: CASSYSGGLETQYF
CDR3 DNA: TGTGCCAGCAGTTACAGTGGAGGGTTAGAGACCCAGTACTTC

clone size: few
V gene: TRBV28
D gene: -
J gene: TRBJ2-3
CDR3 protein: CASRAPQRRVDTQYF
CDR3 DNA: TGTGCCAGCAGGGCACCACAGCGAAGGGTGGATACGCAGTATTTT

clone size: few
V gene: TRBV6-1
D gene: TRBD1
J gene: TRBJ2-7
CDR3 protein: CASSVRQGYEQYF
CDR3 DNA: TGTGCCAGCAGTGTGAGACAGGGCTACGAGCAGTACTTC

clone size: many
V gene: TRBV27
D gene: -
J gene: TRBJ2-2
CDR3 protein: CASSFPGANTGELFF
CDR3 DNA: TGTGCCAGCAGTTTCCCCGGAGCGAACACCGGGGAGCTGTTTTTT

clone size: once
V gene: TRBV21-1
D gene: -
J gene: TRBJ1-4
CDR3 protein: CASPDRSSEKLFF
CDR3 DNA: TGTGCCAGCCCCGACAGGTCCTCTGAAAAACTGTTTTTT

clone size: -
V gene: TRBV10-3
D gene: TRBD2
J gene: TRBJ2-7
CDR3 protein: CAISESRSGAYEQYF
CDR3 DNA: TGTGCCATCAGTGAGTCGCGCAGCGGGGCCTACGAGCAGTACTTC

clone size: -
V gene: TRBV30
D gene: TRBD2
J gene: TRBJ2-5
CDR3 protein: CAWRTSGRVQETQYF
CDR3 DNA: TGTGCCTGGAGAACTAGCGGGAGGGTCCAAGAGACCCAGTACTTC

clone size: few
V gene: TRBV29-1
D gene: TRBD2
J gene: TRBJ2-2
CDR3 protein: CSVSGRLSGELFF
CDR3 DNA: TGCAGCGTCAGCGGGAGGTTGAGCGGGGAGCTGTTTTTT

clone size: many
V gene: TRBV29-1
D gene: -
J gene: TRBJ1-4
CDR3 protein: CSVGDTTNNEKLFF
CDR3 DNA: TGCAGCGTTGGAGACACGACGAATAATGAAAAACTGTTTTTT

clone size: many
V gene: TRBV3-1
D gene: -
J gene: TRBJ1-6
CDR3 protein: CASSQVSESPLHF
CDR3 DNA: TGTGCCAGCAGCCAAGTTAGCGAATCACCCCTCCACTTT

clone size: few
V gene: TRBV30
D gene: -
J gene: TRBJ1-4
CDR3 protein: CAGGANEKLFF
CDR3 DNA: TGTGCCGGGGGTGCGAATGAAAAACTGTTTTTT

clone size: few
V gene: TRBV28
D gene: -
J gene: TRBJ2-3
CDR3 protein: CASSSQGPSTDTQYF
CDR3 DNA: TGTGCCAGCAGTTCCCAGGGGCCTAGCACAGATACGCAGTATTTT

clone size: many
V gene: TRBV5-4
D gene: -
J gene: TRBJ2-2
CDR3 protein: CASSRSLTGELFF
CDR3 DNA: TGTGCCAGCAGCAGGTCTTTAACCGGGGAGCTGTTTTTT

clone size: -
V gene: TRBV7-2
D gene: -
J gene: TRBJ1-1
CDR3 protein: CASSPRLAPNTEAFF
CDR3 DNA: TGTGCCAGCAGCCCAAGGTTGGCCCCGAACACTGAAGCTTTCTTT

clone size: few
V gene: TRBV5-3
D gene: TRBD1
J gene: TRBJ2-7
CDR3 protein: CARSEKGRQGCGEQYF
CDR3 DNA: TGTGCCAGAAGCGAAAAAGGCCGACAGGGGTGTGGTGAGCAGTACTTC

clone size: many
V gene: TRBV7-2
D gene: -
J gene: TRBJ2-7
CDR3 protein: CASSKGGYEQYF
CDR3 DNA: TGTGCCAGCAGTAAGGGGGGCTACGAGCAGTACTTC

clone size: few
V gene: TRBV6-5
D gene: -
J gene: TRBJ2-5
CDR3 protein: CASSSGSSQYF
CDR3 DNA: TGTGCCAGCAGTTCCGGTAGTTCCCAGTACTTC

clone size: few
V gene: TRBV20-1
D gene: TRBD1
J gene: TRBJ1-1
CDR3 protein: CSAPKTGGGTEAFF
CDR3 DNA: TGCAGTGCTCCTAAGACAGGGGGTGGAACTGAAGCTTTCTTT

clone size: -
V gene: TRBV28
D gene: -
J gene: TRBJ2-5
CDR3 protein: CASCNPRGEETQYF
CDR3 DNA: TGTGCCAGCTGTAATCCTAGGGGTGAAGAGACCCAGTACTTC

clone size: few
V gene: TRBV4-2
D gene: TRBD2
J gene: TRBJ2-3
CDR3 protein: CASSPSTSGSTDTQYF
CDR3 DNA: TGTGCCAGCAGCCCCTCGACTAGCGGGAGCACAGATACGCAGTATTTT

clone size: few
V gene: TRBV11-3
D gene: -
J gene: TRBJ2-2
CDR3 protein: CASSQIRAAGELFF
CDR3 DNA: TGTGCCAGCAGCCAGATCCGGGCCGCCGGGGAGCTGTTTTTT

clone size: -
V gene: TRBV29-1
D gene: -
J gene: TRBJ2-1
CDR3 protein: CSVEDAVSYNEQFF
CDR3 DNA: TGCAGCGTTGAAGACGCCGTCTCCTACAATGAGCAGTTCTTC

clone size: few
V gene: TRBV7-6
D gene: -
J gene: TRBJ2-7
CDR3 protein: CASSLTEGYEQYF
CDR3 DNA: TGTGCCAGCAGCTTGACAGAAGGGTACGAGCAGTACTTC

clone size: -
V gene: TRBV3-1
D gene: -
J gene: TRBJ2-7
CDR3 protein: CASSQVQGYEQYF
CDR3 DNA: TGTGCCAGCAGCCAAGTGCAGGGCTACGAGCAGTACTTC

clone size: many
V gene: TRBV15
D gene: -
J gene: TRBJ2-7
CDR3 protein: CATSREGGSYEQYF
CDR3 DNA: TGTGCCACCAGCAGAGAGGGTGGCTCCTACGAGCAGTACTTC